These 19 T cell receptor beta chains were all obtained from the same sample, sequenced in a study of blood T cell repertoires in COVID-19. Only in-frame clones appear in the TCRdb table, and some are missing; sequencing was by immunoSEQ multiplex PCR. The sample lists hundreds of thousands of clones, 65% to 90% occurring once. The sample was peripheral blood. These receptors were obtained from a woman in her sixties with COVID-19, enrolled during active disease.

The chain employs TRBV6-5 and TRBJ1-1; the D gene is possibly TRBD1 (5 bases). The germline V and J ends were trimmed by 4 bases and 4 bases, with 19 bases remaining between them. The germline V gene has CDR1 MNHEY and CDR2 SVGAGI. The CDR3 loop spans 16 amino acids. The CDR3 coding sequence is TGTGCCAGCAGTTTCGGGGGGACGGCTGCAGTCACTGAAGCTTTCTTT. Its translation is CASSFGGTAAVTEAFF.

The chain joins TRBV11-2 to TRBJ1-1; no definite D call. Germline CDR1 SGHAT, CDR2 FQNNGV. V lost 5 bases to trimming and J lost 5 bases, with 15 bases between them. The CDR3 has 14 residues. CDR3 DNA: TGTGCCAGCAGCAGCGTCCGGGGATGGACTGAAGCTTTCTTT. This sequence encodes CASSSVRGWTEAFF.

The V and J genes are TRBV5-4 and TRBJ2-7; TRBD1 agrees at 7 bases. The V gene's germline CDR1 is SGHNT and CDR2 YYREEE (reference sequence). The CDR3 contains 14 residues. After removal of 0 bases from V and 5 bases from J, the junction contained 5 bases not matched to a gene. The CDR3 nucleotides read TGTGCCAGCAGCTTGGACAGGGGACCTCACGAGCAGTACTTC. Residues: CASSLDRGPHEQYF.

The chain uses TRBV4-2 and TRBJ2-7, with D possibly being TRBD1 (6 bases). The CDR3 spans 18 residues. Germline V gene sequence: CDR1 LGHNA, CDR2 YNFKEQ. V lost 0 bases and J lost 5, with 23 bases in between. CDR3 DNA: TGTGCCAGCAGCCAAGATCTTTTCCCCCAGGGGCAAGGGAACGAGCAGTACTTC. Its translation is CASSQDLFPQGQGNEQYF.

The chain combines TRBV11-2 with TRBJ2-7, with 10 positions matching TRBD1. CDR1 and CDR2 (germline): SGHAT, FQNNGV. V trimming: 3 bases; J trimming: 2 bases; junction bases outside the gene matches: 4. The CDR3 contains 15 residues. CDR3 DNA sequence: TGTGCCAGCAGCTTTCCGGGACAGGGGACCTACGAGCAGTACTTC. Translation: CASSFPGQGTYEQYF. Full variable domain (remainder filled in from reference TRBV11-2 and TRBJ2-7): EAGVAQSPRYKIIEKRQSVAFWCNPISGHATLYWYQQILGQGPKLLIQFQNNGVVDDSQLPKDRFSAERLKGVDSTLKIQPAKLEDSAVYLCASSFPGQGTYEQYFGPGTRLTVT.

The genes are TRBV6-5 and TRBJ2-7; 7 positions agree with TRBD2. From germline, CDR1 is MNHEY and CDR2 SVGAGI. CDR3 size: 13 residues. J gave up 4 bases and V 7 bases, and 7 bases lay outside the gene matches. CDR3 loop: CASTPGGGYEQYF. The CDR3 nucleotides are TGTGCCAGCACCCCCGGCGGGGGATACGAGCAGTACTTC.

The rearrangement joins TRBV27 to TRBJ1-4; 8 bases are shared with TRBD1. CDR1 is MNHEY and CDR2 is SMNVEV in the germline V gene (reference sequence). Trimming removed 2 bases from V and 8 bases from J; junction bases left unmatched: 7. The CDR3 sequence is 15 residues long. In DNA form, the CDR3 reads TGTGCCAGCAGTTTAGGCCGGACAGGGTTCGAAAAACTGTTTTTT. As protein: CASSLGRTGFEKLFF.

This clone has just one count. The gene calls are TRBV20-1 and TRBJ1-2, with TRBD1 as a possible D gene (5 bases). The V and J ends lost 3 bases and 8 bases respectively, with 13 bases between them. Per the germline V gene, CDR1 is DFQATT and CDR2 is SNEGSKA (reference sequence). The CDR3 contains 12 residues. The CDR3 DNA is TGCAGTGCTAGTGGTGGCCAGGGAGGCTACACCTTC. Protein product: CSASGGQGGYTF.

The rearrangement joins TRBV15 to TRBJ2-7; tentative D call: TRBD1 (5 bases). This CDR3 comprises 16 residues. Germline V gives CDR1 LNHNV, CDR2 YYDKDF (reference sequence). Trimming cost V 0 bases and J 2 bases, with 14 bases left between them. The CDR3 sequence is CATSRDSQGLPYEQYF. As DNA, the CDR3 is TGTGCCACCAGCAGAGATAGCCAGGGTTTACCCTACGAGCAGTACTTC.

The chain is built from TRBV5-4 and TRBJ2-7, with 7 bases that match TRBD2. V lost 4 bases and J lost 1; bases outside the gene matches: 5. CDR1 is SGHNT and CDR2 is YYREEE in the germline V gene (reference sequence). This CDR3 is built from 14 residues. For the CDR3, the DNA is TGTGCCAGCAGCCCAGGACTAGTTTCCTACGAGCAGTACTTC. This encodes CASSPGLVSYEQYF. The whole variable domain, filled in from reference TRBV5-4 and TRBJ2-7, reads ETGVTQSPTHLIKTRGQQVTLRCSSQSGHNTVSWYQQALGQGPQFIFQYYREEENGRGNFPPRFSGLQFPNYSSELNVNALELDDSALYLCASSPGLVSYEQYFGPGTRLTVT.

The CDR3 coding sequence is TGTGCCAGCAGTCTTGGAGGACAGGGGAACTATGGCTACACCTTC. Translating gives CASSLGGQGNYGYTF. The chain combines TRBV6-5 with TRBJ1-2; TRBD1 matches 9 bases. The CDR3 length is 15 residues. In germline, CDR1 is MNHEY, CDR2 SVGAGI. V lost 5 bases and J lost 2; bases outside the gene matches: 6.

The chain couples TRBV29-1 to TRBJ2-1; 10 bases map to TRBD2. The CDR3 length is 14 residues. V lost 5 bases to trimming and J lost 9 bases; unmatched junction nucleotides: 10. Germline CDR1 is SQVTM and CDR2 is ANQGSEA. DNA for the CDR3: TGCAGCGTTCGACCCTCTAGCGGGGGCGTTGAGCAGTTCTTC. This sequence encodes CSVRPSSGGVEQFF.

This sequence joins TRBV6-5 and TRBJ1-2, with 11 bases fitting TRBD1. The CDR3 loop spans 14 amino acids. CDR1 is MNHEY, CDR2 SVGAGI, per germline. Trimming at V came to 6 bases and at J to 7 bases, leaving 7 bases not matched to a gene. The CDR3 protein is CASRGQGARGGYTF. CDR3 coding DNA: TGTGCCAGCAGAGGACAGGGGGCGCGGGGTGGCTACACCTTC.

The V gene is TRBV7-9, the J gene TRBJ1-1; 7 bases are shared with TRBD1. This CDR3 spans 14 amino acids. Germline CDR1 and CDR2: SEHNR and FQNEAQ (reference sequence). After removal of 5 bases from V and 1 base from J, the junction contained 4 bases not matched to a gene. Written as DNA, the CDR3 is TGTGCCAGCAGCCTAGGACAGGCGAACACTGAAGCTTTCTTT. Translated: CASSLGQANTEAFF.

The rearrangement joins TRBV5-4 to TRBJ2-5; D is uncertain. V was pared by 3 bases and J by 2 bases, with 8 bases between. This CDR3 spans 13 amino acids. The germline V gene encodes CDR1 SGHNT and CDR2 YYREEE (reference sequence). The CDR3 region is CASSSGQQETQYF. CDR3 DNA: TGTGCCAGCAGCTCAGGCCAGCAAGAGACCCAGTACTTC.

This clone was observed a single time. The J gene is TRBJ1-1, the V gene TRBV6-5, with D possibly TRBD1 on 6 matching bases. Germline V gives CDR1 MNHEY, CDR2 SVGAGI. This CDR3 is built from 16 residues. Between the trimmed V and J ends, which lost 0 bases and 4 bases, there was a span of 15 bases. The CDR3 DNA is TGTGCCAGCAGTTACTCGACGGGGGGGCCGAGCACTGAAGCTTTCTTT. Translated: CASSYSTGGPSTEAFF.

Only one count was recorded for this clone. The rearrangement joins TRBV10-3 to TRBJ2-7; 10 positions match TRBD1. Germline assignment: CDR1 ENHRY and CDR2 SYGVKD. The V segment lost 0 bases and the J segment 5 bases; nucleotides outside the gene matches: 4. The CDR3 runs 15 residues. DNA of the CDR3: TGTGCCATCAGTGAGTCCTCCGGGACAGGGGACGAGCAGTACTTC. Its translation: CAISESSGTGDEQYF.

This CDR3 is CASSLDRGSSYEQYF. The CDR3 DNA sequence: TGCGCCAGCAGCCTAGACAGGGGGAGCTCCTACGAGCAGTACTTC. The chain is built from TRBV5-1 and TRBJ2-7; 9 nucleotides match TRBD1. The CDR3 totals 15 residues. The trim removed 4 bases at V and 0 bases at J, leaving 5 bases unmatched. CDR1 and CDR2 (germline): SGHRS, YFSETQ.

V gene TRBV5-1 combines with J gene TRBJ2-1, with 8 bases matching TRBD2. Germline CDR1 SGHRS, CDR2 YFSETQ. The CDR3 has 16 amino acids. With V trimmed by 0 bases and J by 7 bases, 9 bases remained unmatched. This CDR3 reads CASSLGSLAGTNEQFF. DNA for the CDR3: TGCGCCAGCAGCTTGGGATCCCTAGCGGGTACTAATGAGCAGTTCTTC. Together with reference TRBV5-1 and TRBJ2-1, the CDR3 gives the full variable domain: KAGVTQTPRYLIKTRGQQVTLSCSPISGHRSVSWYQQTPGQGLQFLFEYFSETQRNKGNFPGRFSGRQFSNSRSEMNVSTLELGDSALYLCASSLGSLAGTNEQFFGPGTRLTVL.